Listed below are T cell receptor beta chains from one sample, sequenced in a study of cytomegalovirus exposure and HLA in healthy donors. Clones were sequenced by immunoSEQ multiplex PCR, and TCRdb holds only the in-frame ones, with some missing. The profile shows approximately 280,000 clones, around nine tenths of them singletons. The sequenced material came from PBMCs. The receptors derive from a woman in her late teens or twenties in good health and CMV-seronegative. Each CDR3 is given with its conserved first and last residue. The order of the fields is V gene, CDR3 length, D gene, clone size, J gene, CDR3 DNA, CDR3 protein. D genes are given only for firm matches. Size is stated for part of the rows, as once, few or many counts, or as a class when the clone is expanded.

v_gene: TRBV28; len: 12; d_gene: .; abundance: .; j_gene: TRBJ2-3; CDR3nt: TGTGCCAGCATGGAGTTCACAGATACGCAGTATTTT; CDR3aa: CASMEFTDTQYF
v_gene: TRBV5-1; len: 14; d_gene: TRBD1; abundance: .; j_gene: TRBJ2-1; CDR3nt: TGCGCCAGCTCCGGACAGGCCGCCTACAATGAGCAGTTCTTC; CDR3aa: CASSGQAAYNEQFF
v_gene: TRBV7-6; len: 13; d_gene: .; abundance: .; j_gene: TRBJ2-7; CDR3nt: TGTGCCAGCAGCTTAGTTTTCGCGGACGAGCAGTACTTC; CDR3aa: CASSLVFADEQYF
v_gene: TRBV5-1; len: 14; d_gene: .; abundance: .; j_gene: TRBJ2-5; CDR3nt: TGCGCCAGCAGCTTGGCCCGGACAGAAGAGACCCAGTACTTC; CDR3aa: CASSLARTEETQYF
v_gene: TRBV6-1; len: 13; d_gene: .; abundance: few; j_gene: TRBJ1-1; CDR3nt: TGTGCCAGCAGTGTTAGTAAGAACACTGAAGCTTTCTTT; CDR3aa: CASSVSKNTEAFF
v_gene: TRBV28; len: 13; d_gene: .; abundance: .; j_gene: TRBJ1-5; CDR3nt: TGTGCCAGCAGTTTAGGGCTTTATCAGCCCCAGCATTTT; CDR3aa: CASSLGLYQPQHF
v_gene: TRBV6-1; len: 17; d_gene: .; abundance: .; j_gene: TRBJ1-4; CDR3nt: TGTGCCAGCAGTGAAGCACCGACCGGGACTGCGAGAGTAAAACTGTTTTTT; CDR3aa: CASSEAPTGTARVKLFF
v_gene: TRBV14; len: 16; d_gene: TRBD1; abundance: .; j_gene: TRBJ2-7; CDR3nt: TGTGCCAGCAGCCTTACACCCGGGACAGGGGGGCACGAGCAGTACTTC; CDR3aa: CASSLTPGTGGHEQYF
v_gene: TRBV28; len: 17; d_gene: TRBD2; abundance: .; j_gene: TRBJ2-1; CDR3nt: TGTGCCAGCAGTTTAGCGGGGGGCAGTGTGATTTCCAATGAGCAGTTCTTC; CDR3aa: CASSLAGGSVISNEQFF
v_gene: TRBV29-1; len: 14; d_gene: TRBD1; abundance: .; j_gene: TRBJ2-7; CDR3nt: TGCAGCGTTCGGGGGGACAGGGCCATGTACGAGCAGTACTTC; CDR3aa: CSVRGDRAMYEQYF
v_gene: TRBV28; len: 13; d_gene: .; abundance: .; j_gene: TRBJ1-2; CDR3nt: TGTGCCAGCAGGCTTGACAACATCTATGGCTACACCTTC; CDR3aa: CASRLDNIYGYTF
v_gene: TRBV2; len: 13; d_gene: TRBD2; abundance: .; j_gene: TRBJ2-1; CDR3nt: TGTGCCAACCGACTAGCGGCATACAATGAGCAGTTCTTC; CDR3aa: CANRLAAYNEQFF
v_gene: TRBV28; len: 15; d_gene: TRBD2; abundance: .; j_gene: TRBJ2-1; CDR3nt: TGTGCCAGCAAGGAGCGTCTAGCGGGACTCGGTGAGCAGTTCTTC; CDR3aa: CASKERLAGLGEQFF
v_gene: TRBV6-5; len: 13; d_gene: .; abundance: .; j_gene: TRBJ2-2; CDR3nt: TGTGCCAGCACCCAGGGGTTAGGCGGGGAGCTGTTTTTT; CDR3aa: CASTQGLGGELFF
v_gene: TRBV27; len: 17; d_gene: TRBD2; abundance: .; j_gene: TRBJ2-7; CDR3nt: TGTGCCAGCAGTTTGAGGGGCGGGCTAGCGGGGAACTACGAGCAGTACTTC; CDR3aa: CASSLRGGLAGNYEQYF
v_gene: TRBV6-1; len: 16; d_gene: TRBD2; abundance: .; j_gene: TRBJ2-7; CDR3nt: TGTGCCAGCAGTGTTCCTAAAGCGGGAGGGCAGTACGAGCAGTACTTC; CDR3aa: CASSVPKAGGQYEQYF
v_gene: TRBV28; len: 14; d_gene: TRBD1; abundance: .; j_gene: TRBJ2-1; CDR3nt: TGTGCCAGCAGCGGACAGGGGGCTAACAATGAGCAGTTCTTC; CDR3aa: CASSGQGANNEQFF
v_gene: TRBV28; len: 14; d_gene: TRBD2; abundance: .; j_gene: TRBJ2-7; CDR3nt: TGTGCCAGCAGTTCTCTAGCGGCCTCCTACGAGCAGTACTTC; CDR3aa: CASSSLAASYEQYF
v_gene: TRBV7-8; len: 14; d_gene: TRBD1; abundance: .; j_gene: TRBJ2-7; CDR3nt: TGTGCCAGCAGCCTCGGACAGGGAACCTACGAGCAGTACTTC; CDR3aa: CASSLGQGTYEQYF
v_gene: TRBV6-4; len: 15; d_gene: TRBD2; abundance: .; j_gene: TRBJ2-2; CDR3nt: TGTGCCAGCAGTGAACTAGCGGGAAACACCGGGGAGCTGTTTTTT; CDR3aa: CASSELAGNTGELFF
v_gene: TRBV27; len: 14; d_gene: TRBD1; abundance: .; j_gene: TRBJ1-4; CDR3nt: TGTGCCAGCAGTCAGGGGGCAACTAATGAAAAACTGTTTTTT; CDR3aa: CASSQGATNEKLFF
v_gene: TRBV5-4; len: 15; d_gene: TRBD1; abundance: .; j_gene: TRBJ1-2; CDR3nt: TGTGCCAGCAGCTCGCAGACAGGGGGCCTGGGAGGCTACACCTTC; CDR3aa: CASSSQTGGLGGYTF
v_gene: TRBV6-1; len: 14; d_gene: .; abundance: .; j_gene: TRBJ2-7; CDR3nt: TGTGCCAGCAGTGTAATGACAGGCCCGCACGAGCAGTACTTC; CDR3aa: CASSVMTGPHEQYF
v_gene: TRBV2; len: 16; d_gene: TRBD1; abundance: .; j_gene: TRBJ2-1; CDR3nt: TGTGCCAGCAGTGATAGGACAGGGGGTCCGTTGGGTGAGCAGTTCTTC; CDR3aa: CASSDRTGGPLGEQFF
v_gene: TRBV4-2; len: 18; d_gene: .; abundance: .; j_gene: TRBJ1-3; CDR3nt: TGTGCCAGCAGCCAAGAGGACAGTTTCCGATACTCTGGAAACACCATATATTTT; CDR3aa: CASSQEDSFRYSGNTIYF
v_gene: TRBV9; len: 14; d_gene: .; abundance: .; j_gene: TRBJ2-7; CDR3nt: TGTGCCAGCAGCGAGGGAGGAGTGGTAGACGAGCAGTACTTC; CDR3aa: CASSEGGVVDEQYF
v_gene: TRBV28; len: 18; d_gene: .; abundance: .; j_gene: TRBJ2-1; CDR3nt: .; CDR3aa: CASSSSRRTSGMYNEQFF
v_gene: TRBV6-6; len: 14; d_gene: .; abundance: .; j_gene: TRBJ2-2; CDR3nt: TGTGCCAGCAGTCGTCCGGGACTCGGCGGGGAGCTGTTTTTT; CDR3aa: CASSRPGLGGELFF
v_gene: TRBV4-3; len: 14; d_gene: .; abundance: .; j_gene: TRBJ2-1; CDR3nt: TGCGCCAGCAGCCAAGGACTAGAGGGGACTGAGCAGTTCTTC; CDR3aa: CASSQGLEGTEQFF
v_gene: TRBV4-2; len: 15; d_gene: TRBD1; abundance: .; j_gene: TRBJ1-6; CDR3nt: TGTGCCAGCAGCCAAGCGACAGGGTCGAATTCACCCCTCCACTTT; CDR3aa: CASSQATGSNSPLHF
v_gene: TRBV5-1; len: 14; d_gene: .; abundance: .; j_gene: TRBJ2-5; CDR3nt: TGCGCCAGCAGCTTGGGAGGTAGCAAAGAGACCCAGTACTTC; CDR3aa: CASSLGGSKETQYF
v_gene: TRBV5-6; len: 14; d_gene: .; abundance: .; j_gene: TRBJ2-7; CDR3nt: TGTGCCAGCAGCACCATTTCAGGTAGCTACGAGCAGTACTTC; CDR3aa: CASSTISGSYEQYF
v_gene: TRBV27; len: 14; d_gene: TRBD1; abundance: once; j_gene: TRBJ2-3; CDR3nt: TGTGCCAGCAGGACAGGGTTCCCCACAGATACGCAGTATTTT; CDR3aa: CASRTGFPTDTQYF
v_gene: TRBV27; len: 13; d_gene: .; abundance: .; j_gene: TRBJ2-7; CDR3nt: TGTGCCAGCAGTTTATCTCTCTCCTACGAGCAGTACTTC; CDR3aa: CASSLSLSYEQYF
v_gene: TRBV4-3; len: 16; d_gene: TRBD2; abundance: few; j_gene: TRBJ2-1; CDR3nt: TGCGCCAGCAGCCAAGAAGGAGCGGGAGGGCCAAATGAGCAGTTCTTC; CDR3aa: CASSQEGAGGPNEQFF
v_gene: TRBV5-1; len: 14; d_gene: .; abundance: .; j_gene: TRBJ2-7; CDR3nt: TGCGCCAGCAGCTTGGCGCCGGACACCTACGAGCAGTACTTC; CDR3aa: CASSLAPDTYEQYF
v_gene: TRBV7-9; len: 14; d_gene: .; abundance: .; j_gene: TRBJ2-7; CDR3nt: TGTGCCAGCAGCTTGCGGGCAGGAGATTACGAGCAGTACTTC; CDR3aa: CASSLRAGDYEQYF
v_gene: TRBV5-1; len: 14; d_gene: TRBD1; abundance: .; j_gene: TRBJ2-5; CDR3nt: TGCGCCAGCAGCTTGGTACAGGGGGTAGAGACCCAGTACTTC; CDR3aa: CASSLVQGVETQYF